The 23 T cell receptor beta chains below were found in one sample sequenced in a study of T-cell reconstitution after alpha-beta-depleted transplantation in children. Molecular barcoding with unique molecular identifiers was used for the TCRbeta library. TCRdb independently ran MiXCR on the PCR reads; one entry per CDR3 protein. This table has 40,000 to 60,000 distinct CDR3 sequences, about a tenth appearing once. The sample consisted of PBMCs, mostly from graft donor cells, taken 60 days after TCRalphabeta/CD19-depleted stem cell transplant. The receptors were gathered from a male patient aged 2-9 years who had a stem cell transplant for chronic granulomatous disease, so the T cells may come from the graft donor.

The sample holds many counts of this clonotype. The V and J genes are TRBV7-9 and TRBJ2-1, with D unclear. Germline V gives CDR1 SEHNR, CDR2 FQNEAQ (reference sequence). This CDR3 is 14 amino acids long. Deletions cut 4 bases from V and 3 bases from J, with 10 bases between. The CDR3 sequence: CASSSRGSYNEQFF. The CDR3 DNA follows: TGTGCCAGCAGCTCACGAGGTAGCTACAATGAGCAGTTCTTC.

The chain carries TRBV6-1 and TRBJ1-5; D is uncertain. The germline V gene encodes CDR1 MNHNS and CDR2 SASEGT. Between the trimmed V and J ends, which lost 11 bases and 1 base, there was a span of 18 bases. This CDR3 spans 15 amino acids. The CDR3 DNA is TGTGCCGGTCAGATTTTATCACACAGCAATCAGCCCCAGCATTTT. The encoded protein is CAGQILSHSNQPQHF.

This clonotype was found many times. The chain links TRBV4-3 to TRBJ2-7; D not certain. The CDR3 sequence is 15 residues long. Per germline, CDR1 LGHNA and CDR2 YSLEER. Trimming left V 0 bases short and J 1 base short, with 10 bases between. Here the CDR3 reads CASSQELGGSYEQYF. Here the CDR3 DNA reads TGCGCCAGCAGCCAAGAGCTTGGCGGTTCCTACGAGCAGTACTTC.

Note on this clonotype: This could be a read error, since a much larger clone is one nucleotide away. The chain joins TRBV27 to TRBJ2-3; TRBD2 aligns across 9 bases. This CDR3 region has 17 residues. The germline CDR1 and CDR2 sequences are MNHEY and SMNVEV (reference sequence). J was trimmed by 0 bases and V by 8 bases; bases with no gene match: 12. The CDR3: CASGRTRTSESTDTQYF. The CDR3, as DNA: TGTGCCAGCGGGCGGACTCGGACTAGCGAGAGCACAGATACGCAGTATTTT.

This clonotype has ten or more counts. The junction departs from the called germline gene at one end, perhaps through a read error. The chain has TRBV11-2 and TRBJ1-6, with D possibly matching TRBD1 (5 bases). Germline V gene lookup returns CDR1 SGHAT and CDR2 FQNNGV. The CDR3 contains 17 residues. The CDR3 reads CASSLEGGGYYNSPLHF. CDR3 sequence (DNA): TGTGCCAGCAGCCTAGAGGGTGGGGGGTACTATAATTCACCCCTCCACTTT. Full variable domain (outside the CDR3, taken from reference TRBV11-2 and TRBJ1-6): EAGVAQSPRYKIIEKRQSVAFWCNPISGHATLYWYQQILGQGPKLLIQFQNNGVVDDSQLPKDRFSAERLKGVDSTLKIQPAKLEDSAVYLCASSLEGGGYYNSPLHFGNGTRLTVT.

The sample holds one count of this clonotype. A read error may produce the germline difference seen at one junction end. The chain is built from TRBV13 and TRBJ2-1; D is unclear. The CDR3 runs 14 residues. Germline V gene lookup returns CDR1 PRHDT and CDR2 FYEKMQ (reference sequence). The CDR3 is CAISLGLVGNEQFF. CDR3 nucleotides: TGTGCCATCAGCCTCGGCCTAGTCGGCAATGAGCAGTTCTTC. The full variable domain, completed using reference TRBV13 and TRBJ2-1, is AAGVIQSPRHLIKEKRETATLKCYPIPRHDTVYWYQQGPGQDPQFLISFYEKMQSDKGSIPDRFSAQQFSDYHSELNMSSLELGDSALYFCAISLGLVGNEQFFGPGTRLTVL.

This clonotype was counted ten times or more. The gene calls are TRBV5-1 and TRBJ1-6; the D is unclear. The CDR3 extends over 14 amino acids. Germline V gene sequence: CDR1 SGHRS, CDR2 YFSETQ. Trimming left V 5 bases short and J 5 bases short, with 11 bases between. CDR3 loop: CASRVRLHNSPLHF. CDR3 nucleotides: TGCGCCAGCAGGGTCCGACTCCATAATTCACCCCTCCACTTT.

At least ten counts were recorded for this clonotype. The chain carries TRBV5-1 and TRBJ2-5; TRBD2 might be the D (5 bases). Germline-derived CDR1 and CDR2 are SGHRS and YFSETQ. The CDR3 totals 15 residues. The V gene lost 2 bases and the J gene lost 3 bases, with 14 bases spanning the gap. CDR3 loop: CASSFSSTGKETQYF. CDR3 in DNA: TGCGCCAGCAGCTTCAGCAGTACCGGGAAAGAGACCCAGTACTTC.

This clonotype was recorded many times. The J gene is TRBJ2-7, the V gene TRBV5-1; no reliable D call. The CDR3 contains 13 residues. Between the trimmed V and J ends, which lost 3 bases and 0 bases, there was a span of 7 bases. Germline V gene lookup returns CDR1 SGHRS and CDR2 YFSETQ. The CDR3 spells CASSSVSSYEQYF. Written as DNA, the CDR3 is TGCGCCAGCAGCTCGGTCAGCTCCTACGAGCAGTACTTC.

This clonotype was seen more than once but under ten times. V gene TRBV2 combines with J gene TRBJ2-5, with TRBD2 identical over 11 bases. V shed 7 bases, J shed 0 bases, and the junction held 7 bases outside the gene matches. The CDR3 consists of 16 residues. Germline V gene sequence: CDR1 SNHLY, CDR2 FYNNEI. In DNA, the CDR3 is TGTGCCAGCATCTTAGCGGGAGGGGGGTACCAAGAGACCCAGTACTTC. Encoded protein: CASILAGGGYQETQYF.

The J gene is TRBJ2-3, the V gene TRBV7-3; 8 nucleotides align to TRBD2. CDR3 length equals 17 residues. V was pared by 1 base and J by 5 bases, with 11 bases of the junction left unmatched. CDR1 is SGHTA, CDR2 FQGTGA, per germline. The CDR3: CASSLNGLAGLGDTQYF. In DNA form, the CDR3 reads TGTGCCAGCAGCTTAAATGGTCTAGCGGGTCTCGGAGATACGCAGTATTTT.

A few counts support this clonotype. The rearrangement uses TRBV11-2 and TRBJ2-1; 12 bases match TRBD2. The CDR3 spans 16 residues. The germline V gene encodes CDR1 SGHAT and CDR2 FQNNGV. V was clipped by 4 bases and J by 7 bases; unmatched bases: 8. CDR3 coding DNA: TGTGCCAGCAGCTCGTCACTAGCGGGGGGATCAAATGAGCAGTTCTTC. Residues: CASSSSLAGGSNEQFF.

This clonotype was picked up a small number of times. This chain connects TRBV6-5 to TRBJ2-3; D is perhaps TRBD1 (6 bases). The CDR3 loop spans 16 amino acids. The germline V gene has CDR1 MNHEY and CDR2 SVGAGI. The V gene lost 6 bases and the J gene lost 1 base, with 17 bases spanning the gap. This CDR3 is CASSNVGGEGTDTQYF. In DNA, the CDR3 is TGTGCCAGCAGCAATGTTGGGGGCGAGGGCACAGATACGCAGTATTTT.

The gene calls are TRBV11-2 and TRBJ1-5; tentative D call: TRBD1 (5 bases). V lost 7 bases to trimming and J lost 6 bases, with 16 bases between them. The CDR3 has 14 residues. Germline V lookup: CDR1 SGHAT, CDR2 FQNNGV. CDR3 loop: CASIPDSGTQPQHF. DNA for the CDR3: TGTGCCAGCATTCCCGACAGTGGAACTCAGCCCCAGCATTTT.

In its sample, this clonotype was seen a few times. The DNA of the CDR3 is TGTGCCAGCAGTTACTCCTTGGGACAGGGGTTGGGGGAAAAACTGTTTTTT. This gives the protein CASSYSLGQGLGEKLFF. The chain links TRBV6-5 to TRBJ1-4; the match to TRBD1 covers 10 bases. The V gene end was trimmed by 0 bases and the J gene end by 8 bases; junction bases not matched to a gene: 9. Germline V CDR1 and CDR2: MNHEY, SVGAGI. The CDR3 covers 17 residues.

This chain links TRBV14 with TRBJ2-3; the match to TRBD2 covers 11 bases. The CDR3 consists of 13 residues. CDR1 SGHDN and CDR2 FVKESK come from the germline V gene. Trimming cost V 8 bases and J 3 bases; bases outside gene matches: 1. CDR3 sequence: CASRTSGTDTQYF. The CDR3 bases are TGTGCCAGCCGGACTAGCGGGACAGATACGCAGTATTTT.

This sequence joins TRBV7-2 and TRBJ2-7, with D perhaps given as TRBD1 or TRBD2 (5 bases each). The CDR3 length is 15 residues. Looked up from germline, CDR1 is SGHTA and CDR2 is FQGNSA. V shed 1 base and J shed 1 base, with 11 bases lying between them. CDR3 amino acids: CASSLERGPSYEQYF. The CDR3 bases are TGTGCCAGCAGCTTAGAGAGGGGCCCATCCTACGAGCAGTACTTC.

This clonotype came up many times. J is TRBJ1-4 and V is TRBV29-1; weak D call: TRBD1 (6 bases). The ends were cut back, 6 bases at V and 5 bases at J, with 16 bases in the middle. The CDR3 contains 14 residues. CDR1 and CDR2 from the germline V gene are SQVTM and ANQGSEA. Here the CDR3 DNA reads TGCAGCGTCCGGGAGGACAGAAGAAATGAAAAACTGTTTTTT. Translating it yields CSVREDRRNEKLFF.

J is TRBJ1-1 and V is TRBV29-1; 12 positions agree with TRBD1. The CDR3 runs 13 residues. CDR1 is SQVTM, CDR2 ANQGSEA, per germline. The V segment lost 6 bases and the J segment 5 bases; nucleotides outside the gene matches: 4. CDR3 loop: CSVGQGAYTEAFF. The CDR3 coding sequence is TGCAGCGTGGGACAGGGGGCCTATACTGAAGCTTTCTTT.

V usage is TRBV11-2 and J usage is TRBJ2-1; D is undetermined. Per germline, CDR1 SGHAT and CDR2 FQNNGV. This CDR3 region has 15 residues. The ends were cut back, 5 bases at V and 6 bases at J, with 17 bases in the middle. This chain's CDR3 is CASSLTLSPLNEQFF. DNA of the CDR3: TGTGCCAGCAGCCTCACCTTATCCCCACTCAATGAGCAGTTCTTC.

The genes are TRBV2 and TRBJ2-5; 13 nucleotides line up with TRBD2. The CDR3 extends over 21 amino acids. Germline CDR1 and CDR2: SNHLY and FYNNEI. Trimming took 5 bases from V and 5 from J; bases not matched to a gene: 23. The CDR3 bases are TGTGCCAGCAGTCCTAGCAAACCCGGGACTAGCGGGGCCTTCTTGGGGGAGACCCAGTACTTC. Its translation is CASSPSKPGTSGAFLGETQYF. The whole variable domain, filled in from reference TRBV2 and TRBJ2-5, reads EPEVTQTPSHQVTQMGQEVILRCVPISNHLYFYWYRQILGQKVEFLVSFYNNEISEKSEIFDDQFSVERPDGSNFTLKIRSTKLEDSAMYFCASSPSKPGTSGAFLGETQYFGPGTRLLVL.

This clonotype was observed at least ten times. The V call is TRBV27, the J call TRBJ2-7; D gene ambiguous. The V end lost 5 bases, the J end lost 0 bases, and 11 bases lay between the germline ends. This CDR3 is built from 14 residues. Germline assignment: CDR1 MNHEY and CDR2 SMNVEV (reference sequence). In nucleotides, the CDR3 is TGTGCCAGCAGTGACTCAGAAATCTCCTACGAGCAGTACTTC. Protein product: CASSDSEISYEQYF.

This clonotype appeared many times. The CDR3 sequence is CASRPPGADTQYF. DNA for the CDR3: TGTGCCAGCAGGCCGCCGGGAGCAGATACGCAGTATTTT. V gene TRBV12-3 or TRBV12-4 combines with J gene TRBJ2-3; weak D call: TRBD2 (6 bases). V was trimmed by 6 bases and J by 4 bases, leaving 11 bases between them. This CDR3 has 13 amino acids.